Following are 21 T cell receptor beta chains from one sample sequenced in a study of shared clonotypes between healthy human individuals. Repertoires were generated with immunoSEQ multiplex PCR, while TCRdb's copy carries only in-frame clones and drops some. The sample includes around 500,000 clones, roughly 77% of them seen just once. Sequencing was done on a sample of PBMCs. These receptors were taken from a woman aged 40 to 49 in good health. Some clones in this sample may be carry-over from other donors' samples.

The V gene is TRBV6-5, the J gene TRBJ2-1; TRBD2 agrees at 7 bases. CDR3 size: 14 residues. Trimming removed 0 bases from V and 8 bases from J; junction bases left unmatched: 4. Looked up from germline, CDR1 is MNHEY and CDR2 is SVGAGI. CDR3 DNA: TGTGCCAGCAGTTACTCCCTAGCGGAAGATGAGCAGTTCTTC. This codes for CASSYSLAEDEQFF.

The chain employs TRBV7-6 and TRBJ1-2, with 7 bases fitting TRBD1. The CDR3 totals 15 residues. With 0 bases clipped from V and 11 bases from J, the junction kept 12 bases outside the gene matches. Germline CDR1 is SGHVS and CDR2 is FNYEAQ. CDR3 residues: CASSLAAASRQGYTF. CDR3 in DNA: TGTGCCAGCAGCTTAGCAGCAGCGTCGAGACAGGGATACACCTTC. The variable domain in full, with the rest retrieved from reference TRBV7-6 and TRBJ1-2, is GAGVSQSPRYKVTKRGQDVALRCDPISGHVSLYWYRQALGQGPEFLTYFNYEAQQDKSGLPNDRFSAERPEGSISTLTIQRTEQRDSAMYRCASSLAAASRQGYTFGSGTRLTVV.

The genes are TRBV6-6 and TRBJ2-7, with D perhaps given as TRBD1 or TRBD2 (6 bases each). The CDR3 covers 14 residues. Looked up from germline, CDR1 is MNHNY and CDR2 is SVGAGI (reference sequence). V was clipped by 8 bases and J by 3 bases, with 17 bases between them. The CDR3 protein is CASSAEGGLYEQYF. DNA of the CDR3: TGTGCCAGCTCAGCGGAAGGGGGACTCTACGAGCAGTACTTC.

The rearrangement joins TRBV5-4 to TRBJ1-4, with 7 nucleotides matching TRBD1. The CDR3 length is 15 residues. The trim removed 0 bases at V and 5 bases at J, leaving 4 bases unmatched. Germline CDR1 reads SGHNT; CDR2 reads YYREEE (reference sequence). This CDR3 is CASSLAQGGNEKLFF. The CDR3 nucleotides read TGTGCCAGCAGCTTGGCGCAGGGGGGGAATGAAAAACTGTTTTTT. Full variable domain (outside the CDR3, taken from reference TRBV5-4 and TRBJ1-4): ETGVTQSPTHLIKTRGQQVTLRCSSQSGHNTVSWYQQALGQGPQFIFQYYREEENGRGNFPPRFSGLQFPNYSSELNVNALELDDSALYLCASSLAQGGNEKLFFGSGTQLSVL.

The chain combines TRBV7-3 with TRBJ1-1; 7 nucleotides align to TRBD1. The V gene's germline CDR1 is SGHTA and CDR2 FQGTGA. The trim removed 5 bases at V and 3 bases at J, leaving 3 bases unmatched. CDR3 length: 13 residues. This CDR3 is CASSRGTDTEAFF. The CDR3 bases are TGTGCCAGCAGCAGGGGGACAGACACTGAAGCTTTCTTT.

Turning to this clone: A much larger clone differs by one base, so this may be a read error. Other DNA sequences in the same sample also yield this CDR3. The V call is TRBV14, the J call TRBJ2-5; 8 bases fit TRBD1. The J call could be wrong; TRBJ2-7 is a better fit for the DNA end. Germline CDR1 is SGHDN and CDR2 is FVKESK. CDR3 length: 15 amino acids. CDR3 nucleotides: TGTGCCAGCAGCCTAGACAGGGGAAGCTCCTACGAGCAGTACTTC. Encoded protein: CASSLDRGSSYEQYF.

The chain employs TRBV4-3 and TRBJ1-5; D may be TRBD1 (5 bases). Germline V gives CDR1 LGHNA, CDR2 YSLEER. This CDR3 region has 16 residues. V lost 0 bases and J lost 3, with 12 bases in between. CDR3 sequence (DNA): TGCGCCAGCAGCCAAGATAGAGGGGACGACAATCAGCCCCAGCATTTT. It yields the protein CASSQDRGDDNQPQHF.

The CDR3 DNA is TGTGCCATCAGTGATAGGGGGCGCGTTCAGCCCCAGCATTTT. Protein sequence: CAISDRGRVQPQHF. The V and J genes are TRBV10-3 and TRBJ1-5; 7 bases align to TRBD1. The CDR3 extends over 14 amino acids. V was clipped by 3 bases and J by 6 bases; unmatched bases: 5. Germline V gene lookup returns CDR1 ENHRY and CDR2 SYGVKD.

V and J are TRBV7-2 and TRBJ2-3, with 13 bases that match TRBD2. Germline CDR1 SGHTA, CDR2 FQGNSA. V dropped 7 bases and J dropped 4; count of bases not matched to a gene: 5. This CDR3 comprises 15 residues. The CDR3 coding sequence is TGTGCCAGCACCTCGGGACTAGCGGGACCAGATACGCAGTATTTT. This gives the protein CASTSGLAGPDTQYF.

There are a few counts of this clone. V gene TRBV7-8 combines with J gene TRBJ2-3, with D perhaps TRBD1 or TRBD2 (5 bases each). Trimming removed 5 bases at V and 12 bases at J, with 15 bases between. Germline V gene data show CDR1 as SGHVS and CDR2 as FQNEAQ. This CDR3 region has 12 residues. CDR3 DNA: TGTGCCAGCAGCCGGGGCGAGGGCTACCAGTATTTT. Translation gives CASSRGEGYQYF.

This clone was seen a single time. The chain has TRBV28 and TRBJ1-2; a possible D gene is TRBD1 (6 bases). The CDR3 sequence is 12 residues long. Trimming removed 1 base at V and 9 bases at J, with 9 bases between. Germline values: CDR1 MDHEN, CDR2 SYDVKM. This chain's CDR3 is CASSLFQGRYTF. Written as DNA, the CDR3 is TGTGCCAGCAGTTTATTCCAGGGGCGCTACACCTTC.

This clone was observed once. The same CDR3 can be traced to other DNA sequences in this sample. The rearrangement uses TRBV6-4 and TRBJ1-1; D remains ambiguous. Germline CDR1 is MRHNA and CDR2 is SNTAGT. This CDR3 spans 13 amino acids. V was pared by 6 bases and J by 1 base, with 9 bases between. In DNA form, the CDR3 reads TGTGCCAGCAGCCCGGAAGAGAACACTGAAGCTTTCTTT. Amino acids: CASSPEENTEAFF.

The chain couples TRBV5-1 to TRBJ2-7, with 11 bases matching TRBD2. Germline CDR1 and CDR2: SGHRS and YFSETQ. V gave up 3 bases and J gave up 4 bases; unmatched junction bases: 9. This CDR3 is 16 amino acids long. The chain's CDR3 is CASSSVLAGGYYEQYF. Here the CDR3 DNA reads TGCGCCAGCAGCTCAGTGCTAGCGGGAGGCTATTACGAGCAGTACTTC.

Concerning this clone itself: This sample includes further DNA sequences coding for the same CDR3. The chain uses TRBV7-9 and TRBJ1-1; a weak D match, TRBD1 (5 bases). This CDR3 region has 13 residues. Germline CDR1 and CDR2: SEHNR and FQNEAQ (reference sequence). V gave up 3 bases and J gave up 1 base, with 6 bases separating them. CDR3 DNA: TGTGCCAGCAGCTTGGGGCAGAACACTGAAGCTTTCTTT. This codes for CASSLGQNTEAFF.

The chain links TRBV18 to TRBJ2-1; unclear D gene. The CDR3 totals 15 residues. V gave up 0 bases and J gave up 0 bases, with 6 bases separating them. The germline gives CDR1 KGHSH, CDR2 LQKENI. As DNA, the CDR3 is TGTGCCAGCTCACCACCTTTTGGCTCCTACAATGAGCAGTTCTTC. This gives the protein CASSPPFGSYNEQFF.

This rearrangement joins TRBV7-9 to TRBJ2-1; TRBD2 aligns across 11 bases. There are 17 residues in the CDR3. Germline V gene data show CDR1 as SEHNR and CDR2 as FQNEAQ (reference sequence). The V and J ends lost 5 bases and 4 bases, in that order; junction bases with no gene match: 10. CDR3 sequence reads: CASSPVGLADKYNEQFF. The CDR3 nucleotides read TGTGCCAGCAGCCCTGTGGGACTAGCGGACAAATACAATGAGCAGTTCTTC.

CDR3 sequence: CASSLEGSGGYEQYF. CDR3 in DNA: TGTGCCAGCAGCTTAGAGGGTAGCGGGGGTTACGAGCAGTACTTC. This chain joins TRBV7-8 and TRBJ2-7; TRBD2 matches 9 bases. Germline assignment: CDR1 SGHVS and CDR2 FQNEAQ. This CDR3 has 15 amino acids. With 1 base clipped from V and 4 bases from J, the junction kept 5 bases outside the gene matches.

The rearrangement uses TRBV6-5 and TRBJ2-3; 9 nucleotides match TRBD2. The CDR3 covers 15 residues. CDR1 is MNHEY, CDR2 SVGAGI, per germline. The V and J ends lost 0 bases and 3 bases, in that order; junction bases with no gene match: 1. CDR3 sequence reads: CASSYSSGRTDTQYF. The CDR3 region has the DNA TGTGCCAGCAGTTACTCTAGCGGGAGAACAGATACGCAGTATTTT.

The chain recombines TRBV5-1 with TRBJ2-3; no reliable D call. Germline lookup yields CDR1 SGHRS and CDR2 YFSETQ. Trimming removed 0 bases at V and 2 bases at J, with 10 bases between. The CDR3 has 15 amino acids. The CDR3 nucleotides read TGCGCCAGCAGCTTGGACGGCGGAATCACAGATACGCAGTATTTT. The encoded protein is CASSLDGGITDTQYF.

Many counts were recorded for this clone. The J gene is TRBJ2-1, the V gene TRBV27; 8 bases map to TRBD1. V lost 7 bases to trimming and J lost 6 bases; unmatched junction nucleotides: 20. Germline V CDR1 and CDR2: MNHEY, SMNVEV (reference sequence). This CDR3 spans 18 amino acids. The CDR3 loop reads CASNPQGQGTVGVNEQFF. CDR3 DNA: TGTGCCAGCAATCCCCAAGGACAGGGAACAGTAGGAGTCAATGAGCAGTTCTTC.

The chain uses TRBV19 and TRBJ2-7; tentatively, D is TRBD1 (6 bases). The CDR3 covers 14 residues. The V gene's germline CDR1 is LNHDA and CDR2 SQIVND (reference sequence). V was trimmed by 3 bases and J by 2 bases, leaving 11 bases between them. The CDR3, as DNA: TGTGCCAGTAGTATTCAGGGGCGCCCCTACGAGCAGTACTTC. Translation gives CASSIQGRPYEQYF.